Listed below are T cell receptor beta chains from one sample, sequenced in a study of T-cell reconstitution after alpha-beta-depleted transplantation in children. TCRdb reprocessed the PCR reads via MiXCR and lists one record per CDR3 protein. The sample has almost 500,000 distinct CDR3 sequences, about 11% seen once; the top ten hold roughly 2.1%. This material consisted of PBMCs, taken before TCRalphabeta/CD19-depleted stem cell transplant. These receptors all stem from a child aged 2-15 years with inherited bone marrow failure, due to receive a stem cell transplant. Each CDR3 is given with its conserved first and last residue. Each record gives: clone size, CDR3 length, V gene, D gene, J gene, CDR3 protein. The D gene is left open where the match is weak. Size tells how often a clone was seen (once, few, many) or the class of an expanded clone, and some rows leave it out.

>many|16|TRBV27|NA|TRBJ2-7
CASSPSTGHHSYEQYF
>many|20|TRBV11-1|TRBD2|TRBJ2-1
CASSLAPSGTSGSDYNEQFF
>few|13|TRBV6-1|NA|TRBJ2-3
CAINRPRSDTQYF
>NA|14|TRBV5-4|NA|TRBJ2-1
CASSFKGSYNEQFF
>NA|15|TRBV18|TRBD2|TRBJ2-1
CASSRVAGGYNEQFF
>many|12|TRBV5-5|NA|TRBJ2-1
CASSLLGFEQFF
>NA|14|TRBV4-3|TRBD1|TRBJ1-2
CASSQDPTGSGYTF
>many|19|TRBV12-3/TRBV12-4|TRBD1|TRBJ1-1
CASSLVKWDRLLENTEAFF
>many|13|TRBV7-9|TRBD2|TRBJ2-1
CASSKLAPTGLFF
>NA|16|TRBV12-3/TRBV12-4|NA|TRBJ2-5
CASSLGGQSHLETQYF
>many|13|TRBV3-1|NA|TRBJ2-1
CASSQDRLAKQFF
>NA|14|TRBV5-5|NA|TRBJ2-7
CASSLALGRYEQYF
>many|14|TRBV12-3/TRBV12-4|NA|TRBJ1-2
CASTTRESKRGYTF
>many|17|TRBV4-1|NA|TRBJ2-4
CASSLRGTPVAKNIQYF
>many|16|TRBV7-2|NA|TRBJ2-1
CASRKIPGTSYNEQFF
>many|16|TRBV4-3|TRBD1|TRBJ2-5
CASSHQGQGIAETQYF
>many|17|TRBV11-2|TRBD2|TRBJ2-1
CASSLVGTSGGYNEQFF
>NA|15|TRBV2|TRBD1|TRBJ1-2
CASSEGDRVVDGYTF